The 13 T cell receptor beta chains given below trace back to one sample, sequenced in a study of blood T cell repertoires in COVID-19. Measured with immunoSEQ multiplex PCR; TCRdb has only the in-frame clones, and not every one. The sample lists about 190,000 clones, about 88% seen once, with roughly 14% in the top ten. What was sequenced was peripheral blood. These receptors were collected from a man aged 30 to 45 with active or convalescent COVID-19.

J is TRBJ2-1 and V is TRBV5-1, with 9 bases lining up with TRBD1. J was trimmed by 9 bases and V by 4 bases; bases with no gene match: 8. This CDR3 is built from 14 residues. CDR1 is SGHRS and CDR2 is YFSETQ in the germline V gene. As DNA, the CDR3 is TGCGCCAGCAGCCAGTCAACAGGGGGCGGTGAGCAGTTCTTC. This translates into CASSQSTGGGEQFF.

This clone was found once. The V and J genes are TRBV7-2 and TRBJ1-5; 8 nucleotides agree with TRBD1. V was clipped by 3 bases and J by 6 bases; unmatched bases: 7. The CDR3 length is 15 residues. Looked up from germline, CDR1 is SGHTA and CDR2 is FQGNSA. DNA of the CDR3: TGTGCCAGCAGCTTCGCGACAGGGGTAGGTCAGCCCCAGCATTTT. This codes for CASSFATGVGQPQHF.

This chain connects TRBV5-4 to TRBJ1-2, with a weak D call TRBD1 (5 bases). This CDR3 comprises 15 residues. Germline loops: CDR1 SGHNT, CDR2 YYREEE (reference sequence). Trimming took 1 base from V and 3 from J, leaving 13 bases between them. The CDR3, as DNA: TGTGCCAGCAGCTTGCCTGACAGCGGGGACTATGGCTACACCTTC. Amino acids: CASSLPDSGDYGYTF.

The chain is built from TRBV11-3 and TRBJ2-7, with a possible D match to TRBD2 (5 bases). Per the germline V gene, CDR1 is SGHNT and CDR2 is YENEEA. The CDR3 is made up of 14 amino acids. Between the trimmed V and J ends, which lost 4 bases and 3 bases, there was a span of 13 bases. CDR3 in amino acids: CASSSSGAFYEQYF. The CDR3, as DNA: TGTGCCAGCAGCTCGAGCGGAGCTTTCTACGAGCAGTACTTC. The full variable domain, its missing parts supplied by reference TRBV11-3 and TRBJ2-7, is EAGVVQSPRYKIIEKKQPVAFWCNPISGHNTLYWYLQNLGQGPELLIRYENEEAVDDSQLPKDRFSAERLKGVDSTLKIQPAELGDSAVYLCASSSSGAFYEQYFGPGTRLTVT.

The CDR3 sequence is CASSVTGAPNYGYTF. In DNA, the CDR3 is TGTGCCAGCAGCGTTACAGGGGCCCCTAACTATGGCTACACCTTC. This chain uses TRBV9 with TRBJ1-2, with TRBD1 identical over 7 bases. Unmatched junction bases numbered 4, after V lost 2 bases and J lost 0 bases. The CDR3 is 15 amino acids. Germline V lookup: CDR1 SGDLS, CDR2 YYNGEE.

This clone was observed a handful of times. The rearrangement joins TRBV21-1 to TRBJ1-2; TRBD1 is the table's D call and was not checked against the DNA. TRBV21-1 is recorded as a pseudogene. There are 11 residues in the CDR3. This CDR3 is CASMKGYGYTF. Here the CDR3 DNA reads TGTGCCAGCATGAAGGGGTATGGCTACACCTTC.

This rearrangement joins TRBV5-1 to TRBJ1-1; a possible D gene is TRBD1 (5 bases). Trimming removed 1 base from V and 3 bases from J, with 13 bases in between. Germline CDR1 SGHRS, CDR2 YFSETQ. CDR3 length equals 15 residues. The CDR3 loop is CASSLRGTGHTEAFF. As DNA, the CDR3 is TGCGCCAGCAGCTTGAGGGGTACAGGTCACACTGAAGCTTTCTTT. The whole variable domain, filled in from reference TRBV5-1 and TRBJ1-1, reads KAGVTQTPRYLIKTRGQQVTLSCSPISGHRSVSWYQQTPGQGLQFLFEYFSETQRNKGNFPGRFSGRQFSNSRSEMNVSTLELGDSALYLCASSLRGTGHTEAFFGQGTRLTVV.

The chain joins TRBV16 to TRBJ1-5; TRBD1 matches at 8 bases. The CDR3 spans 13 residues. V was pared by 3 bases and J by 8 bases, with 3 bases of the junction left unmatched. Germline V lookup: CDR1 KGHSY, CDR2 FQNENV. The CDR3 reads CASSQTGAKPQHF. DNA of the CDR3: TGTGCCAGCAGCCAGACAGGGGCTAAGCCCCAGCATTTT. The full variable domain, its missing parts supplied by reference TRBV16 and TRBJ1-5, is GEEVAQTPKHLVRGEGQKAKLYCAPIKGHSYVFWYQQVLKNEFKFLISFQNENVFDETGMPKERFSAKCLPNSPCSLEIQATKLEDSAVYFCASSQTGAKPQHFGDGTRLSIL.

J is TRBJ2-1 and V is TRBV4-1; a weak D match, TRBD2 (6 bases). Germline V CDR1 and CDR2: MGHRA, YSYEKL. This CDR3 comprises 19 residues. V dropped 0 bases and J dropped 9 bases, with 27 bases sitting between them. The CDR3 coding sequence is TGCGCCAGCAGCCAAGAGGAGCGCCGGAGGGAATTAGGTTTTCTTGAGCAGTTCTTC. It is translated as CASSQEERRRELGFLEQFF.

V usage is TRBV6-1 and J usage is TRBJ1-2; 7 bases line up with TRBD1. The CDR3 runs 16 residues. Germline V lookup: CDR1 MNHNS, CDR2 SASEGT. V trimming: 4 bases; J trimming: 0 bases; junction bases outside the gene matches: 8. In DNA, the CDR3 is TGTGCCAGCAGTGGGGGACAGCTGTCCACTAACTATGGCTACACCTTC. This sequence encodes CASSGGQLSTNYGYTF.

In its sample, this clone was seen once. The rearrangement links TRBV7-9 to TRBJ2-1, with D possibly TRBD1 on 6 matching bases. The CDR3 sequence is 15 residues long. Germline CDR1 and CDR2: SEHNR and FQNEAQ (reference sequence). Between the trimmed V and J ends, which lost 0 bases and 4 bases, there was a span of 10 bases. CDR3 nucleotide sequence: TGTGCCAGCAGCTTAGCACAGGGAGAGTACAATGAGCAGTTCTTC. The encoded protein is CASSLAQGEYNEQFF.

This chain uses TRBV11-2 with TRBJ1-2, with 7 bases that match TRBD1. V was clipped by 2 bases and J by 4 bases; unmatched bases: 7. Germline CDR1 and CDR2: SGHAT and FQNNGV. There are 15 residues in the CDR3. The CDR3 sequence: CASSLYGQAGYGYTF. The CDR3 bases are TGTGCCAGCAGCTTATACGGACAGGCGGGCTATGGCTACACCTTC.

This clone was detected only once. In the same sample, other DNA sequences code for this CDR3. The chain has TRBV19 and TRBJ1-2, with a tentative D call TRBD1 (6 bases). Trimming stripped 6 bases from V and 4 bases from J, with 12 bases between. Per the germline V gene, CDR1 is LNHDA and CDR2 is SQIVND (reference sequence). This CDR3 has 13 residues. In DNA form, the CDR3 reads TGTGCCAGTAGCACCACAGGGACCTATGGCTACACCTTC. Translating it yields CASSTTGTYGYTF.